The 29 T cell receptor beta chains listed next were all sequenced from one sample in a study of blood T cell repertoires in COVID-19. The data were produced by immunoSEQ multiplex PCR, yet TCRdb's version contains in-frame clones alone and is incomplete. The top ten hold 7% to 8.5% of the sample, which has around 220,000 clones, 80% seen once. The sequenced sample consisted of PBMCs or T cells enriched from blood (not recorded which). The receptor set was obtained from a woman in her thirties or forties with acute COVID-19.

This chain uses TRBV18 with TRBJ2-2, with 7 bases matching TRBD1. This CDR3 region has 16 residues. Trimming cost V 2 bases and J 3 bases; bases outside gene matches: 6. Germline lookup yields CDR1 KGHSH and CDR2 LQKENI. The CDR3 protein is CASSPNEGADTGELFF. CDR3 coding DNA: TGTGCCAGCTCACCAAATGAGGGGGCGGACACCGGGGAGCTGTTTTTT.

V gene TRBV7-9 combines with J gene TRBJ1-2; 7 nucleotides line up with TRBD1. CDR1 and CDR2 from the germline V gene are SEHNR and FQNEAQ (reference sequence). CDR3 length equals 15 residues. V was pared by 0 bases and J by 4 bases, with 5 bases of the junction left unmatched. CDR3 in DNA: TGTGCCAGCAGCTTAGCGGGGGGACAGTTCTATGGCTACACCTTC. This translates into CASSLAGGQFYGYTF.

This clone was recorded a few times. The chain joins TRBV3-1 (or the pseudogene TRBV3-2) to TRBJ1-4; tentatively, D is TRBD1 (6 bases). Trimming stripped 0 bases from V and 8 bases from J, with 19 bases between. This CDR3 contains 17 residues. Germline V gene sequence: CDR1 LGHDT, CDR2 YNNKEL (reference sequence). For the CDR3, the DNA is TGTGCCAGCAGCCAAGATATGAAGGGGGTGGTACAAGAAAAACTGTTTTTT. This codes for CASSQDMKGVVQEKLFF.

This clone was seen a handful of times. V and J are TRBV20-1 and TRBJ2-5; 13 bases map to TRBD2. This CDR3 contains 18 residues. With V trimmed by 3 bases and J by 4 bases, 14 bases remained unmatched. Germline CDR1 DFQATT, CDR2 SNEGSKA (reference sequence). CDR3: CSASGYRLWTSGGETQYF. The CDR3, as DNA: TGCAGTGCTAGTGGATACCGCCTATGGACTAGCGGGGGAGAGACCCAGTACTTC.

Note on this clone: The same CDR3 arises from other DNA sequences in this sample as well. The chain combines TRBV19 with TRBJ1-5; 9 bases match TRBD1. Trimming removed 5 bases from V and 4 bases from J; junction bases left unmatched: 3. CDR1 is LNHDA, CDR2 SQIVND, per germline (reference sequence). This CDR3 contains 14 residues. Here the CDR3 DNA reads TGTGCCAGTAGTGAGGGGACAGGGAATCAGCCCCAGCATTTT. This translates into CASSEGTGNQPQHF.

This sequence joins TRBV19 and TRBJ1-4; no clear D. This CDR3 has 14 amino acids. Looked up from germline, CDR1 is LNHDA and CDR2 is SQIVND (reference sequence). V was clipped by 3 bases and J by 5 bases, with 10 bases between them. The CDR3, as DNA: TGTGCCAGTAGTATTCCAGGCCTGAATGAAAAACTGTTTTTT. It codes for CASSIPGLNEKLFF.

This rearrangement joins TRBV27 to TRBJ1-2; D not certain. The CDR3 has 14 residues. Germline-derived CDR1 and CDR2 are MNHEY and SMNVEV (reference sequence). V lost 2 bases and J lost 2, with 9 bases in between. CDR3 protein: CASSLANENYGYTF. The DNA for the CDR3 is TGTGCCAGCAGTTTAGCCAATGAGAACTATGGCTACACCTTC.

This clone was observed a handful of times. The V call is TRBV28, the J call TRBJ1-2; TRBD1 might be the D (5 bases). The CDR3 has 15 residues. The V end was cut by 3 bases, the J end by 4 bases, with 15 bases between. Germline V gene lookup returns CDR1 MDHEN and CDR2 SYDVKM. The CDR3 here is CASSFPQGHPYGYTF. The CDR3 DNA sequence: TGTGCCAGCAGTTTCCCCCAGGGCCACCCCTATGGCTACACCTTC.

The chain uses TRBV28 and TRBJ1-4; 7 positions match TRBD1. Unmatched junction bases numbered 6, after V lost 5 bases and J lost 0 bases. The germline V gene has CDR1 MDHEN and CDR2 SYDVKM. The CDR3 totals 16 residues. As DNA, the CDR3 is TGTGCCAGCAGTCCGGGGACAGCCACAACTAATGAAAAACTGTTTTTT. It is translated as CASSPGTATTNEKLFF. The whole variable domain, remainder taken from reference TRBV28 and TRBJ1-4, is DVKVTQSSRYLVKRTGEKVFLECVQDMDHENMFWYRQDPGLGLRLIYFSYDVKMKEKGDIPEGYSVSREKKERFSLILESASTNQTSMYLCASSPGTATTNEKLFFGSGTQLSVL.

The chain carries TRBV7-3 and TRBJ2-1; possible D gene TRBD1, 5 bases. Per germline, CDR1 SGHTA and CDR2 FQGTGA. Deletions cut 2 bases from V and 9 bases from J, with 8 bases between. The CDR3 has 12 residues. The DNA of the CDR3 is TGTGCCAGCAGCTTACAGGGTGTTGAGCAGTTCTTC. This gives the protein CASSLQGVEQFF.

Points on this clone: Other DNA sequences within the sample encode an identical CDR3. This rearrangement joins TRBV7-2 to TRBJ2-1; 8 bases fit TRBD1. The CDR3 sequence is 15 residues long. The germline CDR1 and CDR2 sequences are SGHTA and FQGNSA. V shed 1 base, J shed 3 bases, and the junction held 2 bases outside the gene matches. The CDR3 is CASSLDRGSYNEQFF. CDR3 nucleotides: TGTGCCAGCAGCTTAGACAGGGGGAGCTACAATGAGCAGTTCTTC. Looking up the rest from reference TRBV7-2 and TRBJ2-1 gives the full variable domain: GAGVSQSPSNKVTEKGKDVELRCDPISGHTALYWYRQSLGQGLEFLIYFQGNSAPDKSGLPSDRFSAERTGGSVSTLTIQRTQQEDSAVYLCASSLDRGSYNEQFFGPGTRLTVL.

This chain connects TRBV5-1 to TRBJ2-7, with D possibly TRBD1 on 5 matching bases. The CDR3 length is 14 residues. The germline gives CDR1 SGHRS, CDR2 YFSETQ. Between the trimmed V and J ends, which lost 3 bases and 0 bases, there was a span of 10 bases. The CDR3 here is CASSSSRDSYEQYF. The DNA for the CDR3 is TGCGCCAGCAGCTCAAGCAGGGACTCCTACGAGCAGTACTTC.

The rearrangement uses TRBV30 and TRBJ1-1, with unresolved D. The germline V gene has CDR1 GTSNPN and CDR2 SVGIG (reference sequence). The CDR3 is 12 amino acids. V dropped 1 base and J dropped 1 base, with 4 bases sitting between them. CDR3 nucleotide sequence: TGTGCCTGGAGTGAGCCGAACACTGAAGCTTTCTTT. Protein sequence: CAWSEPNTEAFF.

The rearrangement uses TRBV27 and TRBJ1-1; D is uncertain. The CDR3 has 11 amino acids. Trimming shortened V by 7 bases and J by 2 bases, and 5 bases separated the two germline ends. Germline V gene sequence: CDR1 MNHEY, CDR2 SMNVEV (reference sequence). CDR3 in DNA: TGTGCCAGCACCCATAACACTGAAGCTTTCTTT. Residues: CASTHNTEAFF.

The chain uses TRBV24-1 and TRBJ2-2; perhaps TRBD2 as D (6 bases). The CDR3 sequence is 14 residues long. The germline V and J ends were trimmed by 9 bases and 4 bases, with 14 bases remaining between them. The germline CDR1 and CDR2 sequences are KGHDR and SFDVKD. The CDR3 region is CATQVRGSTGELFF. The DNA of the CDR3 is TGTGCCACCCAAGTCCGGGGGAGCACCGGGGAGCTGTTTTTT.

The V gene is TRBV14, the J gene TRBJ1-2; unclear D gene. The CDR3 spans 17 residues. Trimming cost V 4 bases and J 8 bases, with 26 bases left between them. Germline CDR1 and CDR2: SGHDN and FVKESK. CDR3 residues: CASSRLGESRGWRGYTF. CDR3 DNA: TGTGCCAGCAGCCGACTGGGCGAATCACGGGGTTGGAGGGGCTACACCTTC.

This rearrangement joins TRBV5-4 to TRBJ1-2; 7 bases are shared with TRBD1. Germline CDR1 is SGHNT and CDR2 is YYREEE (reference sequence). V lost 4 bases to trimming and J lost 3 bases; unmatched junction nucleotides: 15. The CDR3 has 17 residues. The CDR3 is CASSPPSGPGGYYGYTF. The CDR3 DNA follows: TGTGCCAGCAGCCCGCCTTCTGGGCCAGGGGGTTACTATGGCTACACCTTC.

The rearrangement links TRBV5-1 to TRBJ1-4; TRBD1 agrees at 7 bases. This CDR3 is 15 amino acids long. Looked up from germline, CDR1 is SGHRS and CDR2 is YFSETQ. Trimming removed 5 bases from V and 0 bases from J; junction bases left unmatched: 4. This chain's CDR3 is CASRLTGATNEKLFF. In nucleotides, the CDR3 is TGCGCCAGCAGGTTAACAGGGGCAACTAATGAAAAACTGTTTTTT.

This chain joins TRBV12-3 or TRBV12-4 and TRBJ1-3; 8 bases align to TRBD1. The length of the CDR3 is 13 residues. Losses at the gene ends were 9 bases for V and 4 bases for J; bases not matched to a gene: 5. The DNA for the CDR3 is TGTGCCAGTGGGGACAGGCGAGGAAACACCATATATTTT. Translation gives CASGDRRGNTIYF.

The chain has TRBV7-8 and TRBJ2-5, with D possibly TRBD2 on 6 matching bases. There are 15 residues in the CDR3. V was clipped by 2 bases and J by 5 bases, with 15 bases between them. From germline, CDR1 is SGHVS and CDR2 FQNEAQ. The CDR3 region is CASSLYRDSRETQYF. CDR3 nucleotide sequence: TGTGCCAGCAGCTTATATCGGGACTCACGCGAGACCCAGTACTTC.

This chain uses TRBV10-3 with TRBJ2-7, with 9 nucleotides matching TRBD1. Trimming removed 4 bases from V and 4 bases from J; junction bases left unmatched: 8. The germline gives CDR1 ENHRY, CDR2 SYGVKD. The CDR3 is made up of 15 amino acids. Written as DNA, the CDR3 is TGTGCCATCAGTGGGGGACAGGGTGTACGATACGAGCAGTACTTC. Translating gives CAISGGQGVRYEQYF.

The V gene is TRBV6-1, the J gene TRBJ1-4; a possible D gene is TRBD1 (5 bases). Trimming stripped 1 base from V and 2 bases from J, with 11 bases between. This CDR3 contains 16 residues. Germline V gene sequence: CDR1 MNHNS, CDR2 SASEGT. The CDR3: CASSEDRLGTNEKLFF. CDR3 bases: TGTGCCAGCAGTGAAGACAGGCTGGGGACTAATGAAAAACTGTTTTTT.

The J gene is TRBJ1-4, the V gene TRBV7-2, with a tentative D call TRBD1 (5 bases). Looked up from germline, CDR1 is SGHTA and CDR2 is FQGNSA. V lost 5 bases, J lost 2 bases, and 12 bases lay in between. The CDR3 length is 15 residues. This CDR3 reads CASSLFAGTNEKLFF. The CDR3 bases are TGTGCCAGCAGCCTTTTTGCAGGGACTAATGAAAAACTGTTTTTT. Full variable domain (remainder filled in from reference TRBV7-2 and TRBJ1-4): GAGVSQSPSNKVTEKGKDVELRCDPISGHTALYWYRQSLGQGLEFLIYFQGNSAPDKSGLPSDRFSAERTGGSVSTLTIQRTQQEDSAVYLCASSLFAGTNEKLFFGSGTQLSVL.

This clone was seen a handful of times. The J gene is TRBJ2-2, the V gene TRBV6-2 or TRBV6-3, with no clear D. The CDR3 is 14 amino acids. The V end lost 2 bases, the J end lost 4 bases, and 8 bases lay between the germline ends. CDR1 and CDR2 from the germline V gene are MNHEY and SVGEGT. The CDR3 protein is CASSYAEPTGELFF. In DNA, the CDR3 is TGTGCCAGCAGTTACGCGGAGCCCACCGGGGAGCTGTTTTTT.

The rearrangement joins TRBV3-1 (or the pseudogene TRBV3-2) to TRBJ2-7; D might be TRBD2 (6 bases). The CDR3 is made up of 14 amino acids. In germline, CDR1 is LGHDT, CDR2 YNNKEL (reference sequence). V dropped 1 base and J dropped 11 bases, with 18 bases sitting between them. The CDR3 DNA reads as TGTGCCAGCAGCCAAGGGGGGGATAGCCGAGTCGAGTACTTC. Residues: CASSQGGDSRVEYF.

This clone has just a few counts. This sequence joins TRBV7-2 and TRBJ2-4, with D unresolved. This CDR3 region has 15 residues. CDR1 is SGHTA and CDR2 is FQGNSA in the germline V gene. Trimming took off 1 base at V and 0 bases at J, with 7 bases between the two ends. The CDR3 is CASSLGLLAKNIQYF. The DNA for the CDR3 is TGTGCCAGCAGCTTAGGTCTACTAGCCAAAAACATTCAGTACTTC. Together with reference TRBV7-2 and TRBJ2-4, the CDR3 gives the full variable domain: GAGVSQSPSNKVTEKGKDVELRCDPISGHTALYWYRQSLGQGLEFLIYFQGNSAPDKSGLPSDRFSAERTGGSVSTLTIQRTQQEDSAVYLCASSLGLLAKNIQYFGAGTRLSVL.

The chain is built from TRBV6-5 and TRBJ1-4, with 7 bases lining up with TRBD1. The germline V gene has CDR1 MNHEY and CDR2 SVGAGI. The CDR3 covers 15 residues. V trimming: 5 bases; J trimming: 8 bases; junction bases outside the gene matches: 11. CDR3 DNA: TGTGCCAGCAGTCTGACTGACAGGGACCGAGAAAAACTGTTTTTT. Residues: CASSLTDRDREKLFF.

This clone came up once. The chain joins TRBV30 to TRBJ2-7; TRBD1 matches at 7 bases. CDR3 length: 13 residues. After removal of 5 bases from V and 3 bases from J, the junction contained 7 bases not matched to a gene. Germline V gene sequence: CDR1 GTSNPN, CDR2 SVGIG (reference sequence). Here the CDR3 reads CAWAGTDDYEQYF. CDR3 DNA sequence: TGTGCCTGGGCCGGGACAGATGACTACGAGCAGTACTTC.

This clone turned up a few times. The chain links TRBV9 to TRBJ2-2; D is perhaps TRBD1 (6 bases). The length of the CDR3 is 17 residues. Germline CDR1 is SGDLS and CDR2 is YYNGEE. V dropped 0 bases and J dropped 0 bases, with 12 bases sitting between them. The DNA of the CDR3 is TGTGCCAGCAGCGTAGAGACAGGCCAACCGAACACCGGGGAGCTGTTTTTT. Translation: CASSVETGQPNTGELFF. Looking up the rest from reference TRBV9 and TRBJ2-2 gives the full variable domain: DSGVTQTPKHLITATGQRVTLRCSPRSGDLSVYWYQQSLDQGLQFLIQYYNGEERAKGNILERFSAQQFPDLHSELNLSSLELGDSALYFCASSVETGQPNTGELFFGEGSRLTVL.